This T cell receptor (beta chain) stems from a study of T cell responses to AZD1222 COVID-19 vaccine. Generated by immunoSEQ multiplex PCR, the TCRdb table keeps only in-frame clones and is missing some. The sample includes under 150,000 clones, 92% seen only once; the top ten take around 3%. The CDR3 has 15 amino acids. Germline-derived CDR1 and CDR2 are LNHDA and SQIVND (reference sequence). V was pared by 6 bases and J by 6 bases, with 7 bases of the junction left unmatched. The study, taken as a whole, reports: Donors in the cohort were predominantly white British and more often female, and clonal diversity was possibly underestimated.

This clone appeared once. Its specificity is unknown. The V gene is TRBV19, the J gene TRBJ1-5; TRBD1 matches 11 bases. This TCR was recovered from an adult in good health. Sequencing was performed on peripheral blood, taken on day 0 of AZD1222 vaccination. The CDR3 sequence is CASSPGTGGVQPQHF. The CDR3 DNA is TGTGCCAGTAGCCCCGGGACAGGGGGTGTTCAGCCCCAGCATTTT.